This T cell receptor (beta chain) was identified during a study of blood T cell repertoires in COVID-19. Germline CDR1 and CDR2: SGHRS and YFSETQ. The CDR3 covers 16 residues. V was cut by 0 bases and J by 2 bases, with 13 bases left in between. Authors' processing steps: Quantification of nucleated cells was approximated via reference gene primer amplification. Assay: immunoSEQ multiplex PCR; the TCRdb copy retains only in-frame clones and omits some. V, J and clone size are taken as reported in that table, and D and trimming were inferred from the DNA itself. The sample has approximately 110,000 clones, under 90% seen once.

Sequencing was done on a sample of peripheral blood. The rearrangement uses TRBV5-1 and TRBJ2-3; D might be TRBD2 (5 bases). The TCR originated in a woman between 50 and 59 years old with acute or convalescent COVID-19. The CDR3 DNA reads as TGCGCCAGCAGCTTGGCCCTAGCTGATGACACAGATACGCAGTATTTT. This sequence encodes CASSLALADDTDTQYF.